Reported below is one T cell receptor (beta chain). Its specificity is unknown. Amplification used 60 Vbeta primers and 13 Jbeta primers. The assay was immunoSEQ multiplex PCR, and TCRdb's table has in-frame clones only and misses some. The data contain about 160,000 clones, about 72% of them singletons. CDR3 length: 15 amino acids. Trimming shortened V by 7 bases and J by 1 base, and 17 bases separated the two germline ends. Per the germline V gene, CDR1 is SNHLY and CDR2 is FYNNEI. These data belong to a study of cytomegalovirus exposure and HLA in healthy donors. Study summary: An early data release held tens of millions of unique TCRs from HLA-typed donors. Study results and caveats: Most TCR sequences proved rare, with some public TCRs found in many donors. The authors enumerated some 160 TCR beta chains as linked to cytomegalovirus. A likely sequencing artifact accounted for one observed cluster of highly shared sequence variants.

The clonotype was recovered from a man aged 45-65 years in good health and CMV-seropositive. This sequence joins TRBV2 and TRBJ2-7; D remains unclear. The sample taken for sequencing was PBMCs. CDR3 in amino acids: CASIQSQVLSYEQYF. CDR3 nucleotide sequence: TGTGCCAGCATCCAATCCCAGGTATTATCCTACGAGCAGTACTTC.